This is a list of T cell receptor beta chains from one sample in a study of cytomegalovirus exposure and HLA in healthy donors. TCRdb's copy holds only in-frame clones and misses some; the assay was immunoSEQ multiplex PCR. The sample lists about 130,000 clones; around four fifths were seen once. Sequencing was performed on PBMCs. The receptors come from a man aged 25 to 40 in good health and CMV-seronegative. CDR3s include the opening cysteine and the closing phenylalanine or tryptophan. A D gene is named only where the DNA matches it firmly. Expanded clones are given a class, and other clones once, few, many or no size at all.

-	TRBJ2-7	TRBV19	TRBD1	TGTGCCAGCACCCGAACAGGGGGTAGGCAATACGAGCAGTACTTC	CASTRTGGRQYEQYF
few	TRBJ2-5	TRBV19	TRBD1	TGTGCCAGTAGTATCGGACAGGGGACGTTACAAGAGACCCAGTACTTC	CASSIGQGTLQETQYF
-	TRBJ2-7	TRBV4-2	TRBD2	TGTGCCAGCAGCACCCGGGAGGGCAGCTCCTACGAGCAGTACTTC	CASSTREGSSYEQYF
once	TRBJ2-5	TRBV2	TRBD2	TGTGCCAGCAACCAGCGGGAGCGAGAGACCCAGTACTTC	CASNQRERETQYF
-	TRBJ2-6	TRBV5-1	-	TGCGCCAGCAGCTTGGCCCCGGGTGGGGCCCACAACGTCCTGACTTTC	CASSLAPGGAHNVLTF
once	TRBJ1-6	TRBV27	-	TGTGCCAGCAGTTTATACGCAGGGAATTCACCCCTCCACTTT	CASSLYAGNSPLHF
-	TRBJ1-1	TRBV10-3	-	TGTGCCACACACCCGGGGTTACACACTGAAGCTTTCTTT	CATHPGLHTEAFF
-	TRBJ2-3	TRBV6-5	TRBD1	TGTGCCAGCAGTGCTCGGGACAGGGGGCGTAAGCCGTATTTT	CASSARDRGRKPYF
-	TRBJ1-5	TRBV28	TRBD1	TGTGCCAGCCGGATACAGGGGGTTCAGCCCCAGCATTTT	CASRIQGVQPQHF
-	TRBJ2-3	TRBV6-5	TRBD2	TGTGCCAGCAGTTACTCAGCGGGGGGTTTAGATACGCAGTATTTT	CASSYSAGGLDTQYF
-	TRBJ2-7	TRBV2	TRBD1	TGTGCCAGCAGTATTACCGGGACAGCCTTCTACGAGCAGTACTTC	CASSITGTAFYEQYF
-	TRBJ1-1	TRBV28	-	TGTGCCAGCAACTGGGACTGGGGAATAATCCCTGAAGCTTTCTTT	CASNWDWGIIPEAFF
-	TRBJ1-6	TRBV6-1	TRBD1	TGTGCCAGCAGTATTACAGGGGCCGAATCACCCCTCCACTTT	CASSITGAESPLHF
-	TRBJ2-7	TRBV15	TRBD2	TGTGCCACCAGTCGAACCGGACTAGCGGGAGATGAGCAGTACTTC	CATSRTGLAGDEQYF
-	TRBJ2-7	TRBV5-1	-	TGCGCCAGCAGCTTCCAGGGCGGCCCCTACGAGCAGTACTTC	CASSFQGGPYEQYF
-	TRBJ2-7	TRBV7-2	-	TGTGCCAGCAGTTCGGCGACAGGATTCTACGAGCAGTACTTC	CASSSATGFYEQYF
once	TRBJ2-1	TRBV5-1	-	TGCGCCAGCAGCTTACCCGGGACTCCGTTTGAGTTCTTC	CASSLPGTPFEFF
once	TRBJ1-5	TRBV5-5	TRBD1	TGTGCCAGCAGCCGACAGGGGTCTCAGCCCCAGCATTTT	CASSRQGSQPQHF
-	TRBJ2-3	TRBV27	TRBD2	TGTGCCAGCAGTTTGCCGGGACTAGCGGCTAGCACAGATACGCAGTATTTT	CASSLPGLAASTDTQYF
-	TRBJ2-7	TRBV5-4	-	TGTGCCAGCAGCTTGGCCGGAGGGGCAGGGCCCTACGAGCAGTACTTC	CASSLAGGAGPYEQYF
-	TRBJ2-5	TRBV7-2	-	TGTGCCAGCAGCCCCACGGGGGAGACCCAGTACTTC	CASSPTGETQYF
-	TRBJ1-6	TRBV2	TRBD1	TGTGCCAGCAGTGGACAGGGGGGCAACTCACCCCTCCACTTT	CASSGQGGNSPLHF
few	TRBJ2-7	TRBV29-1	-	TGCAGCGTTGAAGTCAGGGGTCGGTCCTACGAGCAGTACTTC	CSVEVRGRSYEQYF
-	TRBJ2-6	TRBV7-6	TRBD1	TGTGCCAGCAGCTCTGGGGGGAGCAGGGGGCAAGGAGGTGGGGCCAACGTCCTGACTTTC	CASSSGGSRGQGGGANVLTF
-	TRBJ1-1	TRBV2	-	TGTGCCAGCAGGGACAGACTGAACACTGAAGCTTTCTTT	CASRDRLNTEAFF
-	TRBJ2-5	TRBV6-6	TRBD2	TGTGCCAGCTATGCGGGAGGGGAGACCCAGTACTTC	CASYAGGETQYF
-	TRBJ2-2	TRBV30	TRBD2	TGTGCCTGGAGACCCAATAGCGGGAGCAACACCGGGGAACTGTTTTTT	CAWRPNSGSNTGELFF
-	TRBJ1-2	TRBV4-3	-	TGCGCCAGCAGCCAAGGGAGAAGCCTCTATGGCTACACCTTC	CASSQGRSLYGYTF
-	TRBJ1-1	TRBV19	-	TGTGCCAGTAGTATGTTCGACAGTACGAACACTGAAGCTTTCTTT	CASSMFDSTNTEAFF
few	TRBJ2-5	TRBV2	TRBD2	TGTGCGACCAGGACTAGCGGGGGGGGAGAGACCCAGTACTTC	CATRTSGGGETQYF
-	TRBJ2-3	TRBV7-3	TRBD2	TGTGCCAGCAGCTCGCAGGCTGGCGGGAGTGGAGATACGCAGTATTTT	CASSSQAGGSGDTQYF
-	TRBJ2-3	TRBV15	TRBD2	TGTGCCACCAGCAGAGATTTAAGCGGGGGGCAACCACCGCAGTATTTT	CATSRDLSGGQPPQYF
-	TRBJ1-2	TRBV5-4	-	TGTGCCAGCAGCTCCACCACGGGGGGGAACTATGGCTACACCTTC	CASSSTTGGNYGYTF
-	TRBJ2-1	TRBV2	TRBD2	TGTGCCAGCAGTTTGGACAAGGACTTATACAGCGGGAGTCAGATCTTC	CASSLDKDLYSGSQIF
-	TRBJ2-7	TRBV28	-	TGTGCCAGCAGTCGGGATAGCTCCTACGAGCAGTACTTC	CASSRDSSYEQYF
-	TRBJ2-1	TRBV5-1	TRBD2	TGCGCCAGCAGCTTGGCCACTAGCGCCTACAATGAGCAGTTCTTC	CASSLATSAYNEQFF
-	TRBJ2-7	TRBV7-2	-	TGTGCCAGCAGCCCTGGAACAGGGCTCTATTCTCGCGAGCAGTACTTC	CASSPGTGLYSREQYF
-	TRBJ2-1	TRBV7-2	TRBD2	TGTGCCAGCAGCTTTCGGCGGGAGTACAATGAGCAGTTCTTC	CASSFRREYNEQFF
few	TRBJ1-5	TRBV28	TRBD1	TGTGCCAGCAGTTCCCGGACAGGGGGGGTTAGGCCCCAGCATTTT	CASSSRTGGVRPQHF
-	TRBJ2-5	TRBV28	-	TGTGCCAGCAGTTTACATGTATCGGGTCTACCGCGGGAGACCCAGTACTTC	CASSLHVSGLPRETQYF
-	TRBJ1-2	TRBV10-3	TRBD1	TGTGCCATCAGTGGACAGGGAGGTAACTATGGCTACACCTTC	CAISGQGGNYGYTF
-	TRBJ2-2	TRBV6-4	-	TGTGCCAGCAGTGCCAGGCAGAACACCGGGGAGCTGTTTTTT	CASSARQNTGELFF
-	TRBJ2-7	TRBV28	-	TGTGCCAGCATGGGCCGAAGAGAGCAGTACTTC	CASMGRREQYF
once	TRBJ1-1	TRBV5-1	TRBD1	TGCGCCAGCAGCTTTTCAGGGGGCATGAACACTGAAGCTTTCTTT	CASSFSGGMNTEAFF
-	TRBJ2-1	TRBV27	TRBD1	TGTGCCAGCAGTCCGTCGGACAGGGAAATCTACAATGAGCAGTTCTTC	CASSPSDREIYNEQFF
once	TRBJ1-5	TRBV28	-	TGTGCCAGCAGTTGGAGGGATCAGCCCCAGCATTTT	CASSWRDQPQHF
-	TRBJ1-2	TRBV28	TRBD1	TGTGCCAGCATCGGCGGGACAGGGGTTGGCTACACCTTC	CASIGGTGVGYTF
-	TRBJ2-1	TRBV4-3	-	TGCGCCAGCAGCCAAGATGCCCAGGGGAGTTATGAGCAGTTCTTC	CASSQDAQGSYEQFF
few	TRBJ2-7	TRBV10-3	-	TGTGCCATCAGTGCGGAGGGAGCTCCCTCTTACGAGCAGTACTTC	CAISAEGAPSYEQYF